The clone carrying this TCR beta chain has more than one count but fewer than ten. This entry is derived from a study of blood T cells in healthy people across ages. A second PCR of about 7 to 12 cycles used a sample-barcoded 5' primer and a J-beta primer mix. TCRdb re-analysed the 5' RACE reads in MiXCR, keeping a single row per CDR3 protein. The sample lists 800,000 to 1,000,000 distinct CDR3 sequences, 40% to 60% occurring once. Isolated per sample were at least 6.5 million PBMCs. The source material was blood. This clonotype was sampled from a man aged 25 to 45 in good health.

The CDR3 sequence is CASRGTVQETQYF. DNA for the CDR3: TGTGCCAGCCGCGGGACAGTCCAAGAGACCCAGTACTTC. The chain joins TRBV11-3 to TRBJ2-5, with D possibly matching TRBD1 (7 bases). Germline lookup yields CDR1 SGHNT and CDR2 YENEEA. CDR3 length: 13 amino acids. The V gene lost 8 bases and the J gene lost 1 base, with 11 bases spanning the gap.